The rows below give T cell receptor beta chains drawn from one sample of a study of T cell repertoires in cytomegalovirus infection. TCRdb independently ran MiXCR on the reads; one entry per CDR3 protein. The sample lists around 750,000 distinct CDR3 sequences; approximately 30% were seen once. What these receptors recognize is not known. Sequenced here: cultured CD8+ T cells from PBMCs, sampled from culture after CMV antigen stimulation. These receptors came from a human donor in good health (CMV status not recorded). Some clones in this sample may be carry-over from other donors' samples. Both conserved end residues are part of each CDR3. D genes are given only for firm matches. Only part of the rows carry a size: once, few, many, or a class if the clone is expanded.

clone_size: few
v_call: TRBV6-2/TRBV6-3
j_call: TRBJ2-5
d_call: NA
cdr3_nt: TGTGCCAGCCACGATGTGTACCAGGGACAAGAGACCCAGTACTTC
cdr3_aa: CASHDVYQGQETQYF

clone_size: NA
v_call: TRBV12-3/TRBV12-4
j_call: TRBJ2-5
d_call: NA
cdr3_nt: TGTGCCAGCACCCCTCCGAACCAAGAGACCCAGTACTTC
cdr3_aa: CASTPPNQETQYF

clone_size: NA
v_call: TRBV27
j_call: TRBJ2-1
d_call: NA
cdr3_nt: TGTGCCAGCAGTCTGGCCGGGCCCCCGGACTACAATGGGCAGTTCTTC
cdr3_aa: CASSLAGPPDYNGQFF

clone_size: few
v_call: TRBV6-2/TRBV6-3
j_call: TRBJ1-2
d_call: NA
cdr3_nt: TGTGCCAGCAGTTTCACGGCGCGGACCCCCTCTAACTATGGCTACACCTTC
cdr3_aa: CASSFTARTPSNYGYTF

clone_size: NA
v_call: TRBV6-1
j_call: TRBJ2-2
d_call: NA
cdr3_nt: TGTGCCAGCAGTGAATTTAGTCCCTGGACGGCACCGAACACCGGGGAGCTGTTTTTT
cdr3_aa: CASSEFSPWTAPNTGELFF

clone_size: few
v_call: TRBV4-1
j_call: TRBJ2-7
d_call: NA
cdr3_nt: TGTGCCAGCAGCCAAGAAAGCATGACCGAGCAGTACTTC
cdr3_aa: CASSQESMTEQYF

clone_size: many
v_call: TRBV7-2
j_call: TRBJ2-2
d_call: NA
cdr3_nt: TGTGCCAGCATCCATTTCACCGGGGAGCTGTTTTTT
cdr3_aa: CASIHFTGELFF

clone_size: few
v_call: TRBV12-3/TRBV12-4
j_call: TRBJ1-2
d_call: NA
cdr3_nt: TGTGCCAGCAGCCGAGGTTCATCCGAACGGGGGGATGGCTACACCTTC
cdr3_aa: CASSRGSSERGDGYTF

clone_size: many
v_call: TRBV7-2
j_call: TRBJ1-2
d_call: NA
cdr3_nt: TGTGCCAGCACCCTAGCGCATTTTGGAGATGGCTACACCTTC
cdr3_aa: CASTLAHFGDGYTF

clone_size: NA
v_call: TRBV6-1
j_call: TRBJ2-1
d_call: NA
cdr3_nt: TGTGCCAGCAGTGAACTGGGGGTCAATGAGCAGTTCTTC
cdr3_aa: CASSELGVNEQFF

clone_size: NA
v_call: TRBV10-3
j_call: TRBJ1-2
d_call: TRBD1
cdr3_nt: TGTGCCATCAGTGAAAATATTGGACAGGTGAACTATGGCTACACCTTC
cdr3_aa: CAISENIGQVNYGYTF

clone_size: many
v_call: TRBV7-2
j_call: TRBJ1-5
d_call: TRBD1
cdr3_nt: TGTGCCAGCAGCTTAGGTCACAGGGGGAGCTTTCCCCAGCATTTT
cdr3_aa: CASSLGHRGSFPQHF

clone_size: few
v_call: TRBV11-2
j_call: TRBJ2-1
d_call: NA
cdr3_nt: TGTGCCAGCAGCTTAGACAGGGGCCACCCCGCGGGCTCCTACAATGAGCAGTTCTTC
cdr3_aa: CASSLDRGHPAGSYNEQFF

clone_size: few
v_call: TRBV7-4
j_call: TRBJ2-1
d_call: NA
cdr3_nt: TGTGCCAGCAGCTTAGAAGGGTCTACCGAGCAGTTCTTC
cdr3_aa: CASSLEGSTEQFF